This entry lists 24 T cell receptor beta chains sequenced from one sample in a study of TIL therapy for anti-PD-1-resistant metastatic lung cancer. This was the immunoSEQ v3 assay. Method: immunoSEQ multiplex PCR; TCRdb's copy keeps in-frame clones and lacks some. The table lists under 70,000 clones, about 73% of them singletons. Time point in this sample: pre-treatment sample, taken before nivolumab and TIL therapy. Sample: blood, taken at baseline. The receptors were gathered from a person aged 25-85 years with non-small cell lung cancer.

The chain carries TRBV14 and TRBJ1-2; tentatively, D is TRBD1 (5 bases). The CDR3 length is 15 residues. Deletions cut 0 bases from V and 5 bases from J, with 13 bases between. Germline CDR1 is SGHDN and CDR2 is FVKESK. The CDR3 sequence is CASSQDSGVGYGYTF. The CDR3 bases are TGTGCCAGCAGCCAAGATTCGGGGGTGGGGTATGGCTACACCTTC.

A few counts support this clone. The chain recombines TRBV2 with TRBJ1-5; D is unresolved. The germline V and J ends were trimmed by 6 bases and 12 bases, with 15 bases remaining between them. The CDR3 has 12 residues. From germline, CDR1 is SNHLY and CDR2 FYNNEI. The chain's CDR3 is CASSRTNPLQHF. CDR3 sequence (DNA): TGTGCCAGCAGCAGGACCAACCCTCTCCAGCATTTT.

This sequence joins TRBV19 and TRBJ2-2, with TRBD2 matching over 11 bases. CDR1 is LNHDA and CDR2 is SQIVND in the germline V gene (reference sequence). J gave up 5 bases and V 4 bases, and 3 bases lay outside the gene matches. The CDR3 has 15 amino acids. The chain's CDR3 is CASSTSGRMTGELFF. The CDR3 nucleotides read TGTGCCAGTAGTACTAGCGGGAGGATGACCGGGGAGCTGTTTTTT. The full variable domain, rest sourced from reference TRBV19 and TRBJ2-2, is DGGITQSPKYLFRKEGQNVTLSCEQNLNHDAMYWYRQDPGQGLRLIYYSQIVNDFQKGDIAEGYSVSREKKESFPLTVTSAQKNPTAFYLCASSTSGRMTGELFFGEGSRLTVL.

J is TRBJ1-5 and V is TRBV7-2; D possibly corresponds to TRBD1 (6 bases). There are 15 residues in the CDR3. From germline, CDR1 is SGHTA and CDR2 FQGNSA. V was trimmed by 1 base and J by 6 bases, leaving 13 bases between them. The CDR3 loop is CASSLGGGISQPQHF. The CDR3, as DNA: TGTGCCAGCAGCTTAGGGGGGGGCATCAGTCAGCCCCAGCATTTT.

V and J are TRBV9 and TRBJ1-6; D ambiguous. CDR3 length equals 17 residues. V lost 0 bases, J lost 0 bases, and 10 bases lay in between. Germline CDR1 SGDLS, CDR2 YYNGEE. The CDR3: CASSVDELSSYNSPLHF. The DNA for the CDR3 is TGTGCCAGCAGCGTAGACGAGCTAAGCTCCTATAATTCACCCCTCCACTTT.

J is TRBJ1-5 and V is TRBV6-1; D gene unclear. V shed 3 bases and J shed 0 bases, with 15 bases lying between them. CDR3 length: 17 amino acids. Germline CDR1 MNHNS, CDR2 SASEGT. Here the CDR3 DNA reads TGTGCCAGCAGTGATAGTCCGGAGCGCGGTAGCAATCAGCCCCAGCATTTT. Amino acids: CASSDSPERGSNQPQHF.

This chain joins TRBV9 and TRBJ2-5, with TRBD2 matching over 16 bases. CDR1 is SGDLS, CDR2 YYNGEE, per germline. Losses at the gene ends were 4 bases for V and 5 bases for J; bases not matched to a gene: 8. The CDR3 is 17 amino acids. The chain's CDR3 is CASSPGLAGGLMETQYF. The CDR3 DNA reads TGTGCCAGCAGCCCGGGACTAGCGGGGGGGCTGATGGAGACCCAGTACTTC. Together with reference TRBV9 and TRBJ2-5, the CDR3 gives the full variable domain: DSGVTQTPKHLITATGQRVTLRCSPRSGDLSVYWYQQSLDQGLQFLIQYYNGEERAKGNILERFSAQQFPDLHSELNLSSLELGDSALYFCASSPGLAGGLMETQYFGPGTRLLVL.

A few counts support this clone. This sequence joins TRBV19 and TRBJ2-7; D gene ambiguous. The CDR3 covers 14 residues. The V gene lost 4 bases and the J gene lost 3 bases, with 13 bases spanning the gap. CDR1 LNHDA and CDR2 SQIVND come from the germline V gene (reference sequence). The CDR3 DNA follows: TGTGCCAGTAGTACCCAACAACACCGCTACGAGCAGTACTTC. Its protein product is CASSTQQHRYEQYF. The whole variable domain, remainder taken from reference TRBV19 and TRBJ2-7, is DGGITQSPKYLFRKEGQNVTLSCEQNLNHDAMYWYRQDPGQGLRLIYYSQIVNDFQKGDIAEGYSVSREKKESFPLTVTSAQKNPTAFYLCASSTQQHRYEQYFGPGTRLTVT.

The chain is built from TRBV11-2 and TRBJ2-7; possible D gene TRBD2, 6 bases. This CDR3 region has 12 residues. V lost 5 bases to trimming and J lost 6 bases, with 11 bases between them. Looked up from germline, CDR1 is SGHAT and CDR2 is FQNNGV. CDR3 protein: CASSPRRGEQYF. DNA for the CDR3: TGTGCCAGCAGCCCGAGGAGGGGCGAGCAGTACTTC.

The rearrangement joins TRBV27 to TRBJ1-5; D is undetermined. This CDR3 spans 11 amino acids. The germline V and J ends were trimmed by 1 base and 5 bases, with 0 bases remaining between them. CDR1 and CDR2 (germline): MNHEY, SMNVEV (reference sequence). Here the CDR3 reads CASSLYQPQHF. CDR3 DNA: TGTGCCAGCAGTTTATATCAGCCCCAGCATTTT.

This clone appeared a few times. The chain has TRBV2 and TRBJ1-5; no firm D call. With 7 bases removed from V and 9 bases from J, the gap between germline ends came to 16 bases. The CDR3 runs 13 residues. Germline V gene data show CDR1 as SNHLY and CDR2 as FYNNEI. The CDR3 reads CASTNTQGPPQHF. The CDR3 DNA sequence: TGTGCCAGCACCAACACCCAAGGCCCGCCCCAGCATTTT.

The genes are TRBV7-8 and TRBJ1-2; 7 bases are shared with TRBD1. The CDR3 totals 15 residues. The germline gives CDR1 SGHVS, CDR2 FQNEAQ. V gave up 5 bases and J gave up 5 bases; unmatched junction bases: 11. DNA for the CDR3: TGTGCCAGCAGCCCCCGGCGAGGGGGCCGATATGGCTACACCTTC. Translating gives CASSPRRGGRYGYTF. The entire variable domain, with the rest obtained from reference TRBV7-8 and TRBJ1-2, is as follows: GAGVSQSPRYKVAKRGQDVALRCDPISGHVSLFWYQQALGQGPEFLTYFQNEAQLDKSGLPSDRFFAERPEGSVSTLKIQRTQQEDSAVYLCASSPRRGGRYGYTFGSGTRLTVV.

The chain links TRBV10-2 to TRBJ2-5; a weak D match, TRBD2 (6 bases). V lost 2 bases, J lost 4 bases, and 11 bases lay in between. Germline V gives CDR1 WSHSY, CDR2 SAAADI. This CDR3 comprises 14 residues. CDR3 nucleotides: TGCGCCAGCAGTGAGGGGGGGAGAGGAGAGACCCAGTACTTC. As protein: CASSEGGRGETQYF.

The chain recombines TRBV6-1 with TRBJ2-1; 9 nucleotides match TRBD2. The CDR3 contains 15 residues. After removal of 4 bases from V and 8 bases from J, the junction contained 9 bases not matched to a gene. Germline lookup yields CDR1 MNHNS and CDR2 SASEGT. The CDR3 protein is CASSVGGGAWDEQFF. The CDR3 bases are TGTGCCAGCAGTGTCGGCGGGGGGGCCTGGGATGAGCAGTTCTTC.

This chain connects TRBV5-6 to TRBJ1-5; D perhaps matches TRBD1 (5 bases). There are 16 residues in the CDR3. V shed 0 bases and J shed 7 bases, with 17 bases lying between them. CDR1 is SGHDT, CDR2 YYEEEE, per germline. The CDR3, as DNA: TGTGCCAGCAGCTTGGGTTCATTGAGGGGATGGCAGCCCCAGCATTTT. This translates into CASSLGSLRGWQPQHF. Supplemented by reference TRBV5-6 and TRBJ1-5, the full variable domain reads DAGVTQSPTHLIKTRGQQVTLRCSPKSGHDTVSWYQQALGQGPQFIFQYYEEEERQRGNFPDRFSGHQFPNYSSELNVNALLLGDSALYLCASSLGSLRGWQPQHFGDGTRLSIL.

This CDR3 reads CASSLQGNAGELFF. The CDR3, as DNA: TGTGCCAGCAGCTTACAGGGTAATGCCGGGGAGCTGTTTTTT. V usage is TRBV7-9 and J usage is TRBJ2-2; a weak D match, TRBD1 (5 bases). The germline V gene encodes CDR1 SEHNR and CDR2 FQNEAQ (reference sequence). The germline V and J ends were trimmed by 2 bases and 6 bases, with 10 bases remaining between them. CDR3 size: 14 residues. Full variable domain (missing parts from reference TRBV7-9 and TRBJ2-2): DTGVSQNPRHKITKRGQNVTFRCDPISEHNRLYWYRQTLGQGPEFLTYFQNEAQLEKSRLLSDRFSAERPKGSFSTLEIQRTEQGDSAMYLCASSLQGNAGELFFGEGSRLTVL.

This clone was seen only once. This sequence joins TRBV6-6 and TRBJ1-5, with D unresolved. V was cut by 2 bases and J by 2 bases, with 4 bases left in between. From germline, CDR1 is MNHNY and CDR2 SVGAGI (reference sequence). The CDR3 consists of 13 residues. DNA of the CDR3: TGTGCCAGCAGTTACGAGGGCAATCAGCCCCAGCATTTT. Residues: CASSYEGNQPQHF.

This sequence joins TRBV28 and TRBJ2-1; the D is unclear. The germline gives CDR1 MDHEN, CDR2 SYDVKM. V gave up 7 bases and J gave up 2 bases, with 6 bases separating them. The CDR3 length is 12 residues. CDR3 sequence reads: CASITPYNEQFF. The CDR3 coding sequence is TGTGCCAGCATTACTCCCTACAATGAGCAGTTCTTC.

This sequence joins TRBV5-4 and TRBJ2-7; weak D call: TRBD2 (6 bases). CDR1 is SGHNT, CDR2 YYREEE, per germline (reference sequence). Trimming left V 0 bases short and J 2 bases short, with 12 bases between. This CDR3 is built from 15 residues. The DNA for the CDR3 is TGTGCCAGCAGCTTGGGGGTTAGCGGAACCTACGAGCAGTACTTC. Translated, it gives CASSLGVSGTYEQYF.

The DNA for the CDR3 is TGTGCCAGCAGTACGGGGACGCTGTATAGCAATCAGCCCCAGCATTTT. Protein product: CASSTGTLYSNQPQHF. The V and J genes are TRBV28 and TRBJ1-5; weak D call: TRBD1 (5 bases). The V end lost 5 bases, the J end lost 0 bases, and 14 bases lay between the germline ends. The CDR3 loop spans 16 amino acids. Looked up from germline, CDR1 is MDHEN and CDR2 is SYDVKM.

This sequence joins TRBV7-9 and TRBJ1-2; 10 bases align to TRBD1. Looked up from germline, CDR1 is SEHNR and CDR2 is FQNEAQ (reference sequence). The CDR3 is 16 residues long. With 5 bases clipped from V and 4 bases from J, the junction kept 10 bases outside the gene matches. The CDR3 here is CASSREKGQGIYGYTF. As DNA, the CDR3 is TGTGCCAGCAGCCGAGAAAAGGGACAGGGGATCTATGGCTACACCTTC.

DNA for the CDR3: TGTGCCAGTAGCAACCCAAGTTGGACAGGGCGGTATGGCTACACCTTC. This sequence encodes CASSNPSWTGRYGYTF. V is TRBV19 and J is TRBJ1-2; 8 bases match TRBD1. CDR3 length: 16 residues. Germline CDR1 LNHDA, CDR2 SQIVND (reference sequence). The V gene end was trimmed by 6 bases and the J gene end by 5 bases; junction bases not matched to a gene: 14.

The DNA of the CDR3 is TGTGCCAGCAGTCAGCGGGGGGGCCTCTATGAGCAGTTCTTC. Translation: CASSQRGGLYEQFF. The chain is built from TRBV21-1 and TRBJ2-1; whether TRBD2, the table's D call, matches the DNA was not checked. TRBV21-1 is shown as a pseudogene. This CDR3 is built from 14 residues.

V is TRBV11-3 and J is TRBJ2-1, with a weak D call TRBD1 (5 bases). Trimming left V 0 bases short and J 6 bases short, with 9 bases between. Germline loops: CDR1 SGHNT, CDR2 YENEEA. CDR3 length: 14 amino acids. CDR3 in DNA: TGTGCCAGCAGCTTAGACTTAGGGGCCAATGAGCAGTTCTTC. Amino acids: CASSLDLGANEQFF.